This T cell receptor (beta chain) was captured by sequencing in a study of shared clonotypes between healthy human individuals. The wider study: Three plates were used per donor for CD4 naive, three for CD4 memory, two for CD8 naive and one for CD8 memory.

The method was immunoSEQ multiplex PCR; TCRdb's version includes in-frame clones alone and lacks a portion of them. Of approximately 1.5 million clones listed, approximately 98% were seen once; the top ten hold roughly 0.45%. Findings of the study overall: Relative to clonotypes present in all four donors, those not shared had lower generation probabilities.

The germline CDR1 and CDR2 sequences are MNHNS and SASEGT. This CDR3 has 14 residues. Trimming took 8 bases from V and 6 from J, leaving 16 bases between them. Notes on this clone: Antigen specificity is unknown.

The sequence came from a man aged 30 to 39 in good health. The specimen sequenced was naive CD4+ T cells sorted from blood. Subset specified: CD45RA+ positively selected. The rearrangement links TRBV6-1 to TRBJ2-2; D is ambiguous. The CDR3 spells CASSGFLEAGELFF. The CDR3 DNA reads TGTGCCAGCTCAGGTTTCCTGGAAGCCGGGGAGCTGTTTTTT.